The 25 T cell receptor beta chains presented below share a single source sample, sequenced in a study of vaccination and CD4 T cells after COVID-19. For these receptors, no antigen is known. With the Oncomine TCR Beta short-read assay, DNA from cultured CD4+ T cells was sequenced. TCRdb used MiXCR to reprocess the PCR reads, holding one entry per CDR3 protein. The table includes about 16,000 distinct CDR3 sequences, roughly 52% detected once. Indicated treatment: approximately nine-day PBMC culture with coronavirus spike peptide pools or control peptides (ViraFEST assay). The sequencing used CD4+ T cells from blood, cultured in vitro, collected before SARS-CoV-2 vaccination. All receptors come from a human donor who had recovered from COVID-19.

A note on this clonotype: A read error may account for a junction end that differs from germline. V usage is TRBV20-1 and J usage is TRBJ2-7; TRBD1 might be the D (6 bases). The CDR3 runs 14 residues. Looked up from germline, CDR1 is DFQATT and CDR2 is SNEGSKA (reference sequence). This CDR3 reads CSAVTLPGVQERYF. In DNA, the CDR3 is TGCAGTGCTGTGACCCTGCCAGGGGTGCAAGAGCGGTACTTC.

The CDR3 protein is CASTQVASGPDTQYF. CDR3 nucleotide sequence: TGTGCCAGCACCCAAGTGGCTAGCGGACCAGATACGCAGTATTTT. V and J are TRBV5-4 and TRBJ2-3; the match to TRBD2 covers 7 bases. V lost 6 bases, J lost 4 bases, and 11 bases stayed unmatched. Germline values: CDR1 SGHNT, CDR2 YYREEE (reference sequence). This CDR3 has 15 amino acids.

The chain links TRBV7-8 to TRBJ2-5, with D hard to call. V lost 10 bases to trimming and J lost 3 bases, with 18 bases between them. Germline V CDR1 and CDR2: SGHVS, FQNEAQ. This CDR3 spans 14 amino acids. In DNA form, the CDR3 reads TGTGCCAACCGACCCGTGGGGTCAAAAGAGACCCAGTACTTC. Translated: CANRPVGSKETQYF.

Only a few counts were recorded for this clonotype. This sequence joins TRBV6-1 and TRBJ2-5; the match to TRBD2 covers 8 bases. The germline V gene encodes CDR1 MNHNS and CDR2 SASEGT. This CDR3 comprises 15 residues. The trim removed 6 bases at V and 2 bases at J, leaving 8 bases unmatched. The CDR3, as DNA: TGTGCCAGCAGACCGACTAGCGCTTCACAAGAGACCCAGTACTTC. This sequence encodes CASRPTSASQETQYF.

This clonotype was seen a few times. The gene calls are TRBV6-5 and TRBJ1-5; D unclear. Looked up from germline, CDR1 is MNHEY and CDR2 is SVGAGI. V was shortened by 0 bases and J by 5 bases, with 8 bases between the two germline ends. This CDR3 is 14 amino acids long. Here the CDR3 DNA reads TGTGCCAGCAGTTACTCGTTTACCGATCAGCCCCAGCATTTT. It encodes CASSYSFTDQPQHF.

This clonotype was detected a few times. The chain links TRBV27 to TRBJ1-6; 8 bases line up with TRBD1. CDR3 length: 17 residues. V shed 4 bases and J 9 bases; nucleotides not matched to a gene: 14. Germline values: CDR1 MNHEY, CDR2 SMNVEV (reference sequence). The CDR3 DNA is TGTGCCAGCAGTTCTCGGACAGGGTGGGGATTCGGTTCACCCCTCCACTTT. This codes for CASSSRTGWGFGSPLHF.

The rearrangement uses TRBV20-1 and TRBJ2-1, with D possibly being TRBD1 (5 bases). V was trimmed by 0 bases and J by 6 bases, leaving 21 bases between them. Germline V CDR1 and CDR2: DFQATT, SNEGSKA (reference sequence). The CDR3 has 17 amino acids. The CDR3 region is CSARDLGRPRKINEQFF. Here the CDR3 DNA reads TGCAGTGCTAGAGATTTGGGGCGACCCAGAAAAATCAATGAGCAGTTCTTC.

There are a few counts of this clonotype. The chain combines TRBV6-1 with TRBJ2-5; 7 bases fit TRBD1. The CDR3 sequence is 15 residues long. Germline CDR1 is MNHNS and CDR2 is SASEGT. Trimming took 5 bases from V and 0 from J; bases not matched to a gene: 6. The CDR3 region is CASSNLQGYQETQYF. In nucleotides, the CDR3 is TGTGCCAGCAGTAACCTACAGGGGTACCAAGAGACCCAGTACTTC.

This clonotype was counted only a few times. The chain links TRBV7-3 to TRBJ1-2; a weak D match, TRBD1 (5 bases). From germline, CDR1 is SGHTA and CDR2 FQGTGA. The ends were cut back, 5 bases at V and 7 bases at J, with 17 bases in the middle. This CDR3 contains 14 residues. This CDR3 reads CASSPGGSEAGYTF. CDR3 nucleotide sequence: TGTGCCAGCAGCCCCGGGGGGAGCGAGGCTGGCTACACCTTC.

J is TRBJ2-5 and V is TRBV6-1; TRBD1 matches at 7 bases. CDR1 is MNHNS, CDR2 SASEGT, per germline. The V segment lost 7 bases and the J segment 13 bases; nucleotides outside the gene matches: 9. The CDR3 length is 11 residues. CDR3 DNA: TGTGCCAGCACCAGAGGGGACAGACCGTACTTC. Encoded protein: CASTRGDRPYF.

V usage is TRBV9 and J usage is TRBJ1-4; D is ambiguous. Germline CDR1 and CDR2: SGDLS and YYNGEE. V lost 0 bases to trimming and J lost 14 bases, with 2 bases between them. The CDR3 runs to 9 residues. CDR3 residues: CASSVVLFF. CDR3 coding DNA: TGTGCCAGCAGCGTAGTGCTGTTTTTT.

The sample holds a few counts of this clonotype. V is TRBV12-3 or TRBV12-4 and J is TRBJ2-5; D is uncertain. The CDR3 has 14 residues. The germline V and J ends were trimmed by 1 base and 2 bases, with 8 bases remaining between them. DNA for the CDR3: TGTGCCAGCAGTTTAGAGTTGGCACAAGAGACCCAGTACTTC. Translation gives CASSLELAQETQYF.

V and J are TRBV5-8 and TRBJ1-1, with D maybe TRBD1 (6 bases). Trimming took off 4 bases at V and 6 bases at J, with 13 bases between the two ends. CDR1 is SGHTS, CDR2 YDEGEE, per germline. The CDR3 is 13 residues long. Here the CDR3 DNA reads TGTGCCAGCAGCCTAACAGGGTCCCCTGAAGCTTTCTTT. Translation gives CASSLTGSPEAFF.

The chain couples TRBV20-1 to TRBJ1-1; D remains unclear. The CDR3 consists of 13 residues. Trimming shortened V by 4 bases and J by 0 bases, and 9 bases separated the two germline ends. Germline V gene data show CDR1 as DFQATT and CDR2 as SNEGSKA (reference sequence). The CDR3 DNA is TGCAGTGCTACTACGGGATTGAACACTGAAGCTTTCTTT. This sequence encodes CSATTGLNTEAFF.

This clonotype was detected a few times. The chain recombines TRBV4-3 with TRBJ2-3, with 13 bases aligning to TRBD2. V trimming: 0 bases; J trimming: 5 bases; junction bases outside the gene matches: 2. Germline CDR1 reads LGHNA; CDR2 reads YSLEER. This CDR3 contains 16 residues. In DNA, the CDR3 is TGCGCCAGCAGCCAAGAACTAGCGGGAGGGGTAGATACGCAGTATTTT. Amino acid sequence: CASSQELAGGVDTQYF.

On this clonotype: One end of the junction varies from germline; a read error may be responsible. This sequence joins TRBV7-9 and TRBJ1-1; 8 bases line up with TRBD1. CDR1 and CDR2 from the germline V gene are SEHNR and FQNEAQ (reference sequence). The CDR3 sequence is 17 residues long. CDR3 in amino acids: CASSLAVVRTGNSEAFF. In DNA, the CDR3 is TGTGCCAGCAGCTTAGCGGTCGTAAGGACAGGGAACTCTGAAGCTTTCTTT.

The V and J genes are TRBV20-1 and TRBJ1-1, with 9 bases matching TRBD1. Germline CDR1 DFQATT, CDR2 SNEGSKA (reference sequence). The CDR3 has 14 residues. V gave up 1 base and J gave up 4 bases; unmatched junction bases: 4. The CDR3 DNA reads as TGCAGTGCTAGAGCGGGACAGGGCACCACTGAAGCTTTCTTT. Translating it yields CSARAGQGTTEAFF.

J is TRBJ2-3 and V is TRBV20-1; D remains unclear. The CDR3 sequence is 17 residues long. With 3 bases removed from V and 3 bases from J, the gap between germline ends came to 22 bases. Germline CDR1 is DFQATT and CDR2 is SNEGSKA (reference sequence). CDR3 loop: CSASHSLGLEGTDTQYF. The CDR3 DNA sequence: TGCAGTGCTAGCCACTCCCTAGGTTTAGAAGGAACAGATACGCAGTATTTT.

V gene TRBV29-1 combines with J gene TRBJ2-2, with 7 positions matching TRBD2. V lost 5 bases, J lost 3 bases, and 9 bases stayed unmatched. Germline CDR1 SQVTM, CDR2 ANQGSEA. There are 15 residues in the CDR3. CDR3 sequence: CSVWGGSGDTGELFF. The CDR3 nucleotides are TGCAGCGTTTGGGGCGGGAGCGGCGACACCGGGGAGCTGTTTTTT.

The chain links TRBV11-2 to TRBJ2-3, with D uncertain. The CDR3 totals 12 residues. The V end lost 8 bases, the J end lost 4 bases, and 10 bases lay between the germline ends. Germline values: CDR1 SGHAT, CDR2 FQNNGV. The CDR3 here is CASSLTPDTQYF. In DNA, the CDR3 is TGTGCCAGCTCCCTAACCCCAGATACGCAGTATTTT.

The chain couples TRBV19 to TRBJ1-1; TRBD1 agrees at 8 bases. Germline CDR1 reads LNHDA; CDR2 reads SQIVND (reference sequence). V shed 4 bases, J shed 0 bases, and the junction held 7 bases outside the gene matches. This CDR3 is built from 16 residues. The CDR3 loop is CASSKRTGTMNTEAFF. Written as DNA, the CDR3 is TGTGCCAGTAGTAAAAGGACAGGGACCATGAACACTGAAGCTTTCTTT.

The J gene is TRBJ2-3, the V gene TRBV6-1; 7 nucleotides match TRBD2. This CDR3 comprises 15 residues. Trimming at V came to 1 base and at J to 1 base, leaving 2 bases not matched to a gene. Germline CDR1 and CDR2: MNHNS and SASEGT. CDR3 residues: CASSEGTSGTDTQYF. The DNA for the CDR3 is TGTGCCAGCAGTGAAGGTACTAGCGGCACAGATACGCAGTATTTT.

This clonotype was counted only a few times. The CDR3 DNA reads as TGTGCCAGCAGCCGACGAGCCGGGACAGGGGGCCCAGATACGCAGTATTTT. It translates to CASSRRAGTGGPDTQYF. The gene calls are TRBV7-3 and TRBJ2-3, with 12 bases identical to TRBD1. The CDR3 is 17 amino acids. The ends lost 5 bases at V and 4 bases at J; junction bases unmatched: 10. Germline CDR1 SGHTA, CDR2 FQGTGA.

This clonotype was recorded a few times. The CDR3 protein is CASTAQDRNQPQHF. CDR3 DNA sequence: TGTGCCAGCACTGCCCAGGACAGGAATCAGCCCCAGCATTTT. This chain connects TRBV2 to TRBJ1-5, with 7 bases lining up with TRBD1. Germline loops: CDR1 SNHLY, CDR2 FYNNEI. V shed 7 bases and J 4 bases; nucleotides not matched to a gene: 7. The CDR3 has 14 amino acids.

CDR3 amino acids: CASSQAWRWDNEQFF. The CDR3 coding sequence is TGTGCCAGCAGCCAAGCTTGGAGGTGGGATAATGAGCAGTTCTTC. The V and J genes are TRBV14 and TRBJ2-1, with D possibly TRBD2 on 5 matching bases. V gave up 1 base and J gave up 7 bases, with 14 bases separating them. Germline assignment: CDR1 SGHDN and CDR2 FVKESK. This CDR3 comprises 15 residues.